The 17 T cell receptor beta chains listed next were all sequenced from one sample in a study of a mutant IDH1 vaccine in newly diagnosed glioma. Their antigen targets remain unknown. Time point denoted: week 47, end of study. It was 300 ug of mutant IDH1 20-mer peptide that made up each vaccine dose, given with topical imiquimod. Measured with immunoSEQ multiplex PCR; TCRdb has only the in-frame clones, and not every one. The table has about 56,000 clones, around 83% seen once. The sample consisted of PBMCs, taken from a glioma patient whose treatment included an IDH1 peptide vaccine. These receptors originate from a woman in her forties or fifties with glioma.

The gene calls are TRBV5-1 and TRBJ1-2, with D possibly being TRBD1 (5 bases). The V gene lost 5 bases and the J gene lost 7 bases, with 15 bases spanning the gap. The CDR3 has 13 residues. Germline lookup yields CDR1 SGHRS and CDR2 YFSETQ. In DNA form, the CDR3 reads TGCGCCAGCAGTGGGATCCAGGGCGGTGGCTACACCTTC. The encoded protein is CASSGIQGGGYTF.

The V call is TRBV7-2, the J call TRBJ1-5; the D gene is possibly TRBD1 (6 bases). Germline V gene lookup returns CDR1 SGHTA and CDR2 FQGNSA. Trimming stripped 3 bases from V and 5 bases from J, with 14 bases between. CDR3 length: 15 amino acids. The CDR3 loop is CASSFRGWGDQPQHF. CDR3 DNA sequence: TGTGCCAGCAGCTTCAGGGGTTGGGGGGATCAGCCCCAGCATTTT.

This chain joins TRBV5-1 and TRBJ1-1, with a tentative D call TRBD1 (6 bases). Germline-derived CDR1 and CDR2 are SGHRS and YFSETQ. The CDR3 sequence is 15 residues long. Trimming pared 4 bases from V and 5 bases from J, leaving 18 bases between. In nucleotides, the CDR3 is TGCGCCAGCAGCCCCCGGGACATCCGGGGGACTGAAGCTTTCTTT. Translation gives CASSPRDIRGTEAFF.

J is TRBJ2-1 and V is TRBV27; D perhaps matches TRBD2 (5 bases). Trimming took 4 bases from V and 6 from J, leaving 16 bases between them. The CDR3 spans 15 residues. Germline loops: CDR1 MNHEY, CDR2 SMNVEV (reference sequence). DNA of the CDR3: TGTGCCAGCAGTTGGGTCGGGGTGGATCGCAATGAGCAGTTCTTC. This gives the protein CASSWVGVDRNEQFF.

The chain couples TRBV6-5 to TRBJ2-5; possible D gene TRBD1, 6 bases. Trimming removed 6 bases from V and 2 bases from J, with 7 bases in between. The CDR3 covers 12 residues. CDR1 and CDR2 from the germline V gene are MNHEY and SVGAGI. Here the CDR3 reads CASRQGQETQYF. CDR3 in DNA: TGTGCCAGCAGACAGGGACAAGAGACCCAGTACTTC.

The chain couples TRBV18 to TRBJ2-1; the D gene could be TRBD1 or TRBD2 (6 bases each). Trimming removed 3 bases from V and 6 bases from J, with 21 bases in between. The CDR3 spans 17 residues. Per the germline V gene, CDR1 is KGHSH and CDR2 is LQKENI. In nucleotides, the CDR3 is TGTGCCAGCTCACCTCCTCTGGGGGCAATGGGGGGCAATGAGCAGTTCTTC. Translating it yields CASSPPLGAMGGNEQFF. Combining the CDR3 with reference TRBV18 and TRBJ2-1 gives the whole variable domain NAGVMQNPRHLVRRRGQEARLRCSPMKGHSHVYWYRQLPEEGLKFMVYLQKENIIDESGMPKERFSAEFPKEGPSILRIQQVVRGDSAAYFCASSPPLGAMGGNEQFFGPGTRLTVL.

This chain links TRBV21-1 with TRBJ1-5. TRBV21-1 is shown as a pseudogene. This CDR3 is 13 amino acids long. In nucleotides, the CDR3 is TGTGCCAGCAGCAAGAAGGGATGTCAGCCCCAGCATTTT. Amino acid sequence: CASSKKGCQPQHF.

Only one count was recorded for this clone. This CDR3 reads CSARGYEQYF. In DNA form, the CDR3 reads TGCAGTGCTAGAGGGTACGAGCAGTACTTC. The chain recombines TRBV20-1 with TRBJ2-7; D remains unclear. V lost 1 base and J 4 bases, leaving 2 bases between the germline ends. Looked up from germline, CDR1 is DFQATT and CDR2 is SNEGSKA (reference sequence). This CDR3 spans 10 amino acids.

V is TRBV9 and J is TRBJ1-1; 9 bases align to TRBD1. There are 16 residues in the CDR3. The trim removed 0 bases at V and 1 base at J, leaving 4 bases unmatched. The germline V gene has CDR1 SGDLS and CDR2 YYNGEE. The CDR3 spells CASSVATGGPNTEAFF. For the CDR3, the DNA is TGTGCCAGCAGCGTAGCTACAGGGGGCCCGAACACTGAAGCTTTCTTT.

The V call is TRBV27, the J call TRBJ1-6; possibly TRBD1 for D (5 bases). The CDR3 is 18 amino acids. V lost 2 bases and J 9 bases, leaving 23 bases between the germline ends. From germline, CDR1 is MNHEY and CDR2 SMNVEV (reference sequence). This chain's CDR3 is CASSLHGPGRTFSSPLHF. For the CDR3, the DNA is TGTGCCAGCAGTTTACACGGACCGGGACGGACATTTTCTTCACCCCTCCACTTT.

The rearrangement joins TRBV10-3 to TRBJ1-2; TRBD1 might be the D (5 bases). CDR3 length equals 14 residues. Germline values: CDR1 ENHRY, CDR2 SYGVKD. V was cut by 0 bases and J by 4 bases, with 9 bases left in between. CDR3 amino acids: CAISESGGAYGYTF. The CDR3 region has the DNA TGTGCCATCAGTGAGTCTGGGGGAGCCTATGGCTACACCTTC.

This chain connects TRBV5-3 to TRBJ1-1; unclear D gene. TRBV5-3 is assigned to the ORF class and has an uncertain function. Trimming removed 4 bases from V and 4 bases from J, with 11 bases in between. CDR3 length equals 13 residues. The CDR3 sequence: CARSPREGTEAFF. DNA for the CDR3: TGTGCCAGAAGCCCAAGGGAGGGCACTGAAGCTTTCTTT.

The genes are TRBV6-6 and TRBJ1-2; 10 bases map to TRBD1. The CDR3 loop spans 16 amino acids. The junction had 7 bases not matched to a gene; V was cut back by 5 bases and J by 1 base. In germline, CDR1 is MNHNY, CDR2 SVGAGI (reference sequence). The CDR3 reads CASSLDRGRDNYGYTF. In nucleotides, the CDR3 is TGTGCCAGCAGTCTCGACAGGGGGCGGGATAACTATGGCTACACCTTC.

J is TRBJ2-4 and V is TRBV28, with D possibly TRBD2 on 5 matching bases. CDR1 and CDR2 from the germline V gene are MDHEN and SYDVKM. The CDR3 sequence is 13 residues long. V was clipped by 3 bases and J by 12 bases, with 15 bases between them. Here the CDR3 reads CASSLLREKTQYF. The CDR3, as DNA: TGTGCCAGCAGTTTGTTGAGGGAAAAGACTCAGTACTTC. The whole variable domain, filled in from reference TRBV28 and TRBJ2-4, reads DVKVTQSSRYLVKRTGEKVFLECVQDMDHENMFWYRQDPGLGLRLIYFSYDVKMKEKGDIPEGYSVSREKKERFSLILESASTNQTSMYLCASSLLREKTQYFGAGTRLSVL.

Only one count was recorded for this clone. V usage is TRBV4-2 and J usage is TRBJ2-1, with 10 bases lining up with TRBD1. The V gene end was trimmed by 2 bases and the J gene end by 4 bases; junction bases not matched to a gene: 5. CDR3 size: 16 residues. Per germline, CDR1 LGHNA and CDR2 YNFKEQ. The CDR3: CASSQNPGQGYNEQFF. The CDR3 region has the DNA TGTGCCAGCAGCCAAAATCCGGGACAGGGGTACAATGAGCAGTTCTTC.

This clone turned up a few times. The chain combines TRBV19 with TRBJ1-3, with unresolved D. Germline CDR1 reads LNHDA; CDR2 reads SQIVND (reference sequence). This CDR3 has 12 amino acids. Between the trimmed V and J ends, which lost 6 bases and 2 bases, there was a span of 5 bases. DNA for the CDR3: TGTGCCAGTAGCCTCCCTGGAAACACCATATATTTT. Its protein product is CASSLPGNTIYF.

By share, this clone counts as medium-sized (0.01 to 0.1%). J is TRBJ1-6 and V is TRBV10-2; D unresolved. Germline assignment: CDR1 WSHSY and CDR2 SAAADI. V gave up 3 bases and J gave up 11 bases, with 8 bases separating them. The CDR3 totals 12 residues. CDR3 in amino acids: CASSDSEAPLHF. CDR3 nucleotide sequence: TGCGCCAGCAGTGATTCGGAAGCACCCCTCCACTTT.